Presented here are 23 T cell receptor beta chains from one specimen sequenced in a study of identifying expanded T cells in peripheral blood. The data were produced by immunoSEQ multiplex PCR, yet TCRdb's version contains in-frame clones alone and is incomplete. Of about 120,000 clones in the sample, 84% were seen once. Sequenced sample: blood. These receptors were obtained from a person aged 18-69 years in good health.

This clone appeared a few times. V gene TRBV4-3 combines with J gene TRBJ1-5; no firm D call. The CDR3 contains 15 residues. The V end was cut by 0 bases, the J end by 7 bases, with 13 bases between. Looked up from germline, CDR1 is LGHNA and CDR2 is YSLEER. The CDR3 region has the DNA TGCGCCAGCAGCCAAGAGGCGGGTCCCCGACAGCCCCAGCATTTT. Protein product: CASSQEAGPRQPQHF.

This clone was counted a single time. The genes are TRBV5-6 and TRBJ2-7; D is undetermined. V was trimmed by 3 bases and J by 7 bases, leaving 14 bases between them. This CDR3 contains 13 residues. Germline lookup yields CDR1 SGHDT and CDR2 YYEEEE. CDR3 residues: CASSYSRLTEQYF. The CDR3 DNA follows: TGTGCCAGCAGCTACTCTCGGTTAACAGAGCAGTACTTC.

The chain combines TRBV7-9 with TRBJ1-1; no definite D call. Germline CDR1 reads SEHNR; CDR2 reads FQNEAQ (reference sequence). This CDR3 is built from 12 residues. The V end lost 1 base, the J end lost 8 bases, and 8 bases lay between the germline ends. CDR3 protein: CASSLGPAEAFF. The CDR3 coding sequence is TGTGCCAGCAGCTTAGGGCCAGCCGAAGCTTTCTTT.

This chain uses TRBV6-5 with TRBJ1-2, with 7 bases identical to TRBD1. J lost 8 bases, V lost 2 bases, and 5 bases had no gene match. The germline V gene has CDR1 MNHEY and CDR2 SVGAGI. The CDR3 contains 13 residues. CDR3 in amino acids: CASSYPGQRGYTF. CDR3 coding DNA: TGTGCCAGCAGTTACCCGGGACAGAGGGGCTACACCTTC.

This clone is medium-sized (0.01 to 0.1%) within its sample. The J gene is TRBJ1-2, the V gene TRBV7-9; D may be TRBD1 (5 bases). The CDR3 length is 15 residues. Per germline, CDR1 SEHNR and CDR2 FQNEAQ (reference sequence). Trimming removed 3 bases from V and 4 bases from J, with 15 bases in between. CDR3 in DNA: TGTGCCAGCAGCTTTGGACCCGGTGGGACCTATGGCTACACCTTC. Translating it yields CASSFGPGGTYGYTF.

Written as DNA, the CDR3 is TGTGCCAGCAGCCCCCAACTCCCTAGCGGGGGGGGCGAGCAGTACTTC. It specifies CASSPQLPSGGGEQYF. The J gene is TRBJ2-7, the V gene TRBV7-2; 12 bases align to TRBD2. The CDR3 spans 16 residues. After removal of 5 bases from V and 6 bases from J, the junction contained 11 bases not matched to a gene. Germline CDR1 SGHTA, CDR2 FQGNSA.

The rearrangement joins TRBV4-3 to TRBJ1-2, with D maybe TRBD1 (5 bases). Germline CDR1 LGHNA, CDR2 YSLEER. Trimming removed 0 bases at V and 11 bases at J, with 22 bases between. The CDR3 runs 16 residues. For the CDR3, the DNA is TGCGCCAGCAGCCAAGATGCCGGCGGGGCAGTCTGGCGGTACACCTTC. Translating it yields CASSQDAGGAVWRYTF.

This chain joins TRBV7-6 and TRBJ2-7; D uncertain. V was pared by 5 bases and J by 5 bases, with 10 bases between. CDR1 is SGHVS, CDR2 FNYEAQ, per germline. This CDR3 has 12 amino acids. CDR3 residues: CASSPFDDEQYF. CDR3 nucleotide sequence: TGTGCCAGCAGCCCATTTGACGACGAGCAGTACTTC.

The chain recombines TRBV7-9 with TRBJ2-7, with unresolved D. Trimming shortened V by 4 bases and J by 3 bases, and 10 bases separated the two germline ends. The germline gives CDR1 SEHNR, CDR2 FQNEAQ (reference sequence). The CDR3 totals 13 residues. CDR3 DNA: TGTGCCAGCAGCTCCTCCTTGAGCTACGAGCAGTACTTC. It codes for CASSSSLSYEQYF.

The CDR3 loop reads CSVERGGGAADTQYF. The CDR3 region has the DNA TGCAGCGTTGAAAGAGGCGGGGGGGCCGCAGATACGCAGTATTTT. V gene TRBV29-1 combines with J gene TRBJ2-3, with 9 bases lining up with TRBD2. Germline CDR1 SQVTM, CDR2 ANQGSEA. After removal of 2 bases from V and 4 bases from J, the junction contained 7 bases not matched to a gene. There are 15 residues in the CDR3.

The rearrangement uses TRBV18 and TRBJ2-3; 10 bases align to TRBD1. CDR3 length equals 17 residues. V lost 0 bases and J lost 6; bases outside the gene matches: 9. Germline V gene sequence: CDR1 KGHSH, CDR2 LQKENI. CDR3: CASSPPLTGGALDTQYF. The CDR3 DNA reads as TGTGCCAGCTCACCACCCTTGACAGGGGGCGCGTTGGATACGCAGTATTTT.

V is TRBV7-9 and J is TRBJ1-1; D might be TRBD1 (5 bases). Germline CDR1 reads SEHNR; CDR2 reads FQNEAQ (reference sequence). Trimming shortened V by 5 bases and J by 3 bases, and 16 bases separated the two germline ends. The CDR3 is made up of 15 amino acids. The CDR3 region has the DNA TGTGCCAGCAGCCCTCGCTGGGGGGGGGACACTGAAGCTTTCTTT. Protein: CASSPRWGGDTEAFF.

The rearrangement links TRBV11-2 to TRBJ2-5; tentatively, D is TRBD2 (7 bases). This CDR3 comprises 15 residues. V was cut by 4 bases and J by 4 bases, with 16 bases left in between. Germline V lookup: CDR1 SGHAT, CDR2 FQNNGV. The CDR3 spells CASSSPTGGLETQYF. The CDR3 nucleotides are TGTGCCAGCAGCTCCCCTACGGGGGGCTTAGAGACCCAGTACTTC.

The CDR3 bases are TGTGCCAGCTCACCACTGCAGGGTGAAGAGCAGTACTTC. This sequence encodes CASSPLQGEEQYF. This chain uses TRBV18 with TRBJ2-7, with TRBD1 as a possible D gene (5 bases). V lost 1 base and J 7 bases, leaving 11 bases between the germline ends. The CDR3 is 13 amino acids. CDR1 and CDR2 from the germline V gene are KGHSH and LQKENI.

The V and J genes are TRBV29-1 and TRBJ2-1, with 8 bases fitting TRBD2. Germline assignment: CDR1 SQVTM and CDR2 ANQGSEA. The CDR3 spans 14 residues. After removal of 4 bases from V and 4 bases from J, the junction contained 6 bases not matched to a gene. CDR3 residues: CSVVSGAHYNEQFF. CDR3 DNA: TGCAGCGTTGTTAGCGGGGCCCATTACAATGAGCAGTTCTTC.

This chain joins TRBV5-1 and TRBJ2-5, with TRBD1 matching over 8 bases. Trimming took 4 bases from V and 1 from J; bases not matched to a gene: 6. Germline lookup yields CDR1 SGHRS and CDR2 YFSETQ. CDR3 length: 15 amino acids. CDR3 in amino acids: CASSTGQAGQETQYF. CDR3 coding DNA: TGCGCCAGCAGCACGGGACAGGCAGGCCAAGAGACCCAGTACTTC.

The chain employs TRBV25-1 and TRBJ2-1, with 7 bases lining up with TRBD2. The CDR3 spans 12 residues. The V gene's germline CDR1 is MGHDK and CDR2 SYGVNS. The trim removed 10 bases at V and 13 bases at J, leaving 13 bases unmatched. This chain's CDR3 is CATSTGGGSQFF. CDR3 DNA: TGTGCCACCAGCACTGGGGGAGGGTCTCAGTTCTTC.

V gene TRBV5-8 combines with J gene TRBJ1-3; D is uncertain. CDR1 and CDR2 from the germline V gene are SGHTS and YDEGEE. V shed 4 bases and J shed 0 bases, with 11 bases lying between them. The CDR3 contains 15 residues. CDR3 loop: CASSQRPSSGNTIYF. The CDR3 coding sequence is TGTGCCAGCAGCCAGCGACCCTCCTCTGGAAACACCATATATTTT.

This chain joins TRBV10-2 and TRBJ1-5, with D unresolved. The CDR3 is 15 residues long. Trimming cost V 5 bases and J 0 bases, with 11 bases left between them. The germline V gene has CDR1 WSHSY and CDR2 SAAADI. Here the CDR3 DNA reads TGCGCCAGCAGTAAGACGGAGTATAGCAATCAGCCCCAGCATTTT. Its translation is CASSKTEYSNQPQHF.

The genes are TRBV6-5 and TRBJ1-1; D is uncertain. CDR3 length: 13 residues. The germline V gene encodes CDR1 MNHEY and CDR2 SVGAGI. With 7 bases removed from V and 8 bases from J, the gap between germline ends came to 17 bases. The CDR3 region has the DNA TGTGCCAGCACTCGCGAGGTGCGGGGAGAAGCTTTCTTT. It yields the protein CASTREVRGEAFF.

The chain joins TRBV7-2 to TRBJ2-3, with D maybe TRBD2 (5 bases). The CDR3 has 15 residues. Germline CDR1 SGHTA, CDR2 FQGNSA. The V end was cut by 5 bases, the J end by 4 bases, with 16 bases between. In DNA form, the CDR3 reads TGTGCCAGCAGCGGGTTAGCGTACGGGGCAGATACGCAGTATTTT. This codes for CASSGLAYGADTQYF. Together with reference TRBV7-2 and TRBJ2-3, the CDR3 gives the full variable domain: GAGVSQSPSNKVTEKGKDVELRCDPISGHTALYWYRQSLGQGLEFLIYFQGNSAPDKSGLPSDRFSAERTGGSVSTLTIQRTQQEDSAVYLCASSGLAYGADTQYFGPGTRLTVL.

The chain joins TRBV7-3 to TRBJ1-2; D not resolved. Trimming stripped 4 bases from V and 8 bases from J, with 14 bases between. Looked up from germline, CDR1 is SGHTA and CDR2 is FQGTGA. The CDR3 spans 13 residues. The CDR3 nucleotides read TGTGCCAGCAGCTCCTACTTGATTACCGGCTACACCTTC. Its protein is CASSSYLITGYTF. The full variable domain, rest sourced from reference TRBV7-3 and TRBJ1-2, is GAGVSQTPSNKVTEKGKYVELRCDPISGHTALYWYRQSLGQGPEFLIYFQGTGAADDSGLPNDRFFAVRPEGSVSTLKIQRTERGDSAVYLCASSSYLITGYTFGSGTRLTVV.

Only one count was recorded for this clone. V and J are TRBV6-6 and TRBJ1-2; possibly TRBD1 for D (5 bases). This CDR3 region has 15 residues. Germline CDR1 reads MNHNY; CDR2 reads SVGAGI (reference sequence). The V gene lost 0 bases and the J gene lost 6 bases, with 14 bases spanning the gap. CDR3 residues: CASSYSSRAGDGYTF. CDR3 DNA: TGTGCCAGCAGTTACTCCTCCAGGGCTGGGGATGGCTACACCTTC.